Here is one T cell receptor beta chain with its context. Its matching antigen is unknown. V gave up 2 bases and J gave up 2 bases, with 11 bases separating them. This CDR3 contains 14 residues. Germline CDR1 reads GTSNPN; CDR2 reads SVGIG (reference sequence). The data originate from a study of CD4 T cells in relation to SARS-CoV-2 and coronaviruses. Study as a whole: The HLA restriction of the shared crossreactive spike epitopes was mapped.

Study-wide findings and caveats: In around 67% of donors, memory CD4+ clonotypes crossrecognized SARS-CoV-2 and at least one common cold coronavirus spike.

Data came from immunoSEQ multiplex PCR; TCRdb stores just in-frame clones and leaves some out. This table has 43,000 or so clones, roughly 87% appearing once. This receptor was identified in an adult with COVID-19. Input material: naive CD4+ T cells from PBMCs, cultured in vitro. Stated subset: naive CD4+ T cells isolated by negative enrichment. J is TRBJ2-3 and V is TRBV30; D is uncertain. The CDR3, as DNA: TGTGCCTGGAGTTTTGTCCGATCCACAGATACGCAGTATTTT. Translation gives CAWSFVRSTDTQYF.